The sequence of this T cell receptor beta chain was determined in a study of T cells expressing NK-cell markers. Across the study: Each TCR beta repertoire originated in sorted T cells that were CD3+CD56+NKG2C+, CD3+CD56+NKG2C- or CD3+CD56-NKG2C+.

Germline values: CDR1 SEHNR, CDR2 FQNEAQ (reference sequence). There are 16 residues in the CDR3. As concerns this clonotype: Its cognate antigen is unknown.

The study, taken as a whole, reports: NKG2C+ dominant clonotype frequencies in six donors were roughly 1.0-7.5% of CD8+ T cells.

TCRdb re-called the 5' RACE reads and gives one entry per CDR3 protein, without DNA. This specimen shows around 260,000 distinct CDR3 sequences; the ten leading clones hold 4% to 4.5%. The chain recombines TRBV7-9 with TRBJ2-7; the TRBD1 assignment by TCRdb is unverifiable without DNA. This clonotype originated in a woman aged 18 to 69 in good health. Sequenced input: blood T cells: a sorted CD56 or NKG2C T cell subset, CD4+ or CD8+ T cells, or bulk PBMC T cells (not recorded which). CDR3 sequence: CASSLAASGGRYEQYF.